The clone carrying this T cell receptor beta chain appeared a single time. The germline gives CDR1 MNHEY, CDR2 SVGAGI. V shed 6 bases, J shed 2 bases, and the junction held 3 bases outside the gene matches. The CDR3 contains 13 residues. How the authors handled the data: Quantification of nucleated cells was approximated via reference gene primer amplification. Here immunoSEQ multiplex PCR was the method, and the copy in TCRdb shows in-frame clones only, minus some. V and J calls and clone size are copied from that table; D and trimming were computed from the DNA. The sample has 180,000 or so clones, 86% seen once. The data stem from a study of blood T cell repertoires in COVID-19.

The gene calls are TRBV6-5 and TRBJ2-7, with TRBD1 identical over 8 bases. This sequence originates from a man aged 70-80 years with acute or convalescent COVID-19. The sequencing input was peripheral blood. In DNA form, the CDR3 reads TGTGCCAGCAGCCCGGACAGGGCCTACGAGCAGTACTTC. Amino acid sequence: CASSPDRAYEQYF.